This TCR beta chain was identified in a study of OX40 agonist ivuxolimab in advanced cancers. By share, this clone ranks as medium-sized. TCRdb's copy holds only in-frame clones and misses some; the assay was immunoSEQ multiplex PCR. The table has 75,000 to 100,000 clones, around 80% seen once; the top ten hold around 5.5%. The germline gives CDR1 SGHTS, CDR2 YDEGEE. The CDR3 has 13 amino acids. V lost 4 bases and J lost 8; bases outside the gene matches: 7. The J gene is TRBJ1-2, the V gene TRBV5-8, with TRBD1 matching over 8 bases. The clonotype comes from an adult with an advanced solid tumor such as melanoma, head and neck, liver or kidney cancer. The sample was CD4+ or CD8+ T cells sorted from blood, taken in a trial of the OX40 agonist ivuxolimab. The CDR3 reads CASSRDRNKGYTF. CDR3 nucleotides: TGTGCCAGCAGCCGGGACAGGAATAAGGGCTACACCTTC. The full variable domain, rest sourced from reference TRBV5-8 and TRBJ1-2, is EAGVTQSPTHLIKTRGQQATLRCSPISGHTSVYWYQQALGLGLQFLLWYDEGEERNRGNFPPRFSGRQFPNYSSELNVNALELEDSALYLCASSRDRNKGYTFGSGTRLTVV.